This entry describes one TCR beta chain. The protocol was immunoSEQ multiplex PCR, while the TCRdb copy is restricted to in-frame clones and leaves out a portion. The sample yields around 9,200 clones, around 26% seen once. The data were obtained in a study of graft-versus-host responses after intestinal transplantation. For the study at large: Every one of the recipients received anti-thymocyte globulin induction and afterwards took tacrolimus and steroids for around 3 years.

This CDR3 contains 13 residues. The V end lost 3 bases, the J end lost 7 bases, and 10 bases lay between the germline ends. Germline V gene sequence: CDR1 SGDLS, CDR2 YYNGEE. The culture paired roughly 200,000 irradiated violet-dye-labeled stimulators with roughly 200,000 CFSE-labeled responders. The authors sorted proliferating CFSE-low CD3+CD4+ and CD3+CD8+ responders after the reaction. General study findings and limits: Recipient bone marrow held GvH clones, some seen earlier in ileum or blood. When patients had graft-donor T cell macrochimerism, their allografts held high graft-versus-host to host-versus-graft clonal ratios.

This rearrangement joins TRBV9 to TRBJ2-2; no clear D gene. The specimen comprised alloreactive CD8+ T cells from a mixed lymphocyte reaction culture, sampled before intestinal transplant. Subset given: CFSE-low proliferating T cells sorted from approximately 6-day pre-transplant mixed lymphocyte reaction (GvH or HvG direction). The receptor's source is a human patient who received an intestinal transplant. The CDR3: CASSGEYGGELFF. In DNA form, the CDR3 reads TGTGCCAGCAGCGGAGAGTATGGCGGGGAGCTGTTTTTT.